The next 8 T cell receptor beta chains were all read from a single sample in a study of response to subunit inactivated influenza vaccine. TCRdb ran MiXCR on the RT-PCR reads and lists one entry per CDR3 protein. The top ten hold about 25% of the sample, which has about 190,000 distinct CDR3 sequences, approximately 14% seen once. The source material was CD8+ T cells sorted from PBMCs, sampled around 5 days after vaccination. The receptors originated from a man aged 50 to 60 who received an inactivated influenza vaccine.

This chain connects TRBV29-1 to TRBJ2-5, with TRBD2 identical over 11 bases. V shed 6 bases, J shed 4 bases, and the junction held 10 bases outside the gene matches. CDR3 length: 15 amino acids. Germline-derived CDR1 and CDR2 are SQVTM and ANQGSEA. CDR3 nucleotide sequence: TGCAGCGTAGAGATAGCGGGAGGGTCCCGAGAGACCCAGTACTTC. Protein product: CSVEIAGGSRETQYF. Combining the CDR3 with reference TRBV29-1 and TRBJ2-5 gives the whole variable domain SAVISQKPSRDICQRGTSLTIQCQVDSQVTMMFWYRQQPGQSLTLIATANQGSEATYESGFVIDKFPISRPNLTFSTLTVSNMSPEDSSIYLCSVEIAGGSRETQYFGPGTRLLVL.

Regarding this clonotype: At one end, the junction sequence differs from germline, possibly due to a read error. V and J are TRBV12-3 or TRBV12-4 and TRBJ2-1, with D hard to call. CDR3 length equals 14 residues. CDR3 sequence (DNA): TGTACCAGCAGTTTAACGAGCTCCTACAATGAGCAGTTCTTC. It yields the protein CTSSLTSSYNEQFF.

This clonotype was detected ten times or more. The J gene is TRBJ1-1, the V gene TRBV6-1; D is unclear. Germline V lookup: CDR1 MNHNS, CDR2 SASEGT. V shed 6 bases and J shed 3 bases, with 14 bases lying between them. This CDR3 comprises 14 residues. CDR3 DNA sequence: TGTGCCAGCAGCTCACTATGGGGAGACACTGAAGCTTTCTTT. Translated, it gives CASSSLWGDTEAFF.

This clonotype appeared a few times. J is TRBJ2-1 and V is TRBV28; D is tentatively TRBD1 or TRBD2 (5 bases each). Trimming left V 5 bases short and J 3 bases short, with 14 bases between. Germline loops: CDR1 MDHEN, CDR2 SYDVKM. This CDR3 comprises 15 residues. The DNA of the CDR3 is TGTGCCAGCAGTCCCGGGACGGACGGCTACAATGAGCAGTTCTTC. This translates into CASSPGTDGYNEQFF.

This CDR3 is CATSDGDVLNSPLHF. CDR3 in DNA: TGTGCCACCAGCGATGGGGACGTCCTCAATTCACCCCTCCACTTT. The J gene is TRBJ1-6, the V gene TRBV15; perhaps TRBD1 as D (5 bases). This CDR3 has 15 residues. From germline, CDR1 is LNHNV and CDR2 YYDKDF (reference sequence). Trimming stripped 5 bases from V and 7 bases from J, with 15 bases between.

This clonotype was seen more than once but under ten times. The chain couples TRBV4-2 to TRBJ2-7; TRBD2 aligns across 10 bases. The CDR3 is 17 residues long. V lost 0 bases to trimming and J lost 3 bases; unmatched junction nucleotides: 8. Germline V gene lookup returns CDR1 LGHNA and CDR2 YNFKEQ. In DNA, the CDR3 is TGTGCCAGCAGCCAAGATCATCAGCGGGAGGGTCTCTACGAGCAGTACTTC. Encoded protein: CASSQDHQREGLYEQYF.

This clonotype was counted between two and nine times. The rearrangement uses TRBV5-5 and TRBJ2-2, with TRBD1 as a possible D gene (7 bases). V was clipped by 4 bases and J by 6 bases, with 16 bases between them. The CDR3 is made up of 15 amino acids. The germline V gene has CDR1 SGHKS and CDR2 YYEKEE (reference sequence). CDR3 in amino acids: CASSPASRGAGELFF. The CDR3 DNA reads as TGTGCCAGCAGCCCAGCTAGCAGGGGGGCCGGGGAGCTGTTTTTT.

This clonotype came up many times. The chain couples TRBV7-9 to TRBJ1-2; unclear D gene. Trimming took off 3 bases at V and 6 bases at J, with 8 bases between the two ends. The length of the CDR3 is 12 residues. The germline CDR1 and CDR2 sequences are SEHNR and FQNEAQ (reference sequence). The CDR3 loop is CASSLGGDGYTF. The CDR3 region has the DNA TGTGCCAGCAGCTTGGGAGGAGATGGCTACACCTTC.